The T cell receptor beta chain described here comes from a study of blood T cell repertoires in COVID-19. For the study at large: Acute and convalescent COVID-19 specimens originated in the United States, Italy and Spain. PBMCs, B-cell-depleted T cells, or T cells were the source of the cDNA or gDNA that made up the material.

Original handling: Reference gene primers were amplified, and this amplification served to estimate nucleated cell counts. The table came from immunoSEQ multiplex PCR; TCRdb's copy has only in-frame clones and leaves some out. V and J calls and clone size are given by that table; D and trimming were obtained from the DNA. The table has about 210,000 clones, approximately 81% seen once. The germline gives CDR1 SGDLS, CDR2 YYNGEE. Trimming shortened V by 3 bases and J by 2 bases, and 13 bases separated the two germline ends. The CDR3 has 15 amino acids. Each participant's cohort was designated according to participant-reported clinical history.

Sequenced input: PBMCs or T cells enriched from blood (not recorded which). This sequence originates from a woman aged 45 to 65 with acute COVID-19. V and J are TRBV9 and TRBJ2-3; D might be TRBD2 (6 bases). The CDR3 protein is CASSELSSDTDTQYF. For the CDR3, the DNA is TGTGCCAGCAGCGAACTCTCTAGCGACACAGATACGCAGTATTTT.